What follows are 31 T cell receptor beta chains derived from one specimen sequenced in a study of beta chain features in type 1 diabetes. Sequencing targeted expressed TCRB transcripts, as all isolated RNA had been reverse transcribed. The repertoire was sequenced with immunoSEQ multiplex PCR; TCRdb's copy has only in-frame clones and lacks some. This table holds hundreds of thousands of clones, around 15% found once. The sequencing input was central memory CD4+ T cells from blood. All receptors come from a man aged 25-45 years in good health.

This chain links TRBV7-2 with TRBJ2-3; weak D call: TRBD2 (7 bases). Germline CDR1 and CDR2: SGHTA and FQGNSA. With 2 bases removed from V and 4 bases from J, the gap between germline ends came to 13 bases. The CDR3 spans 15 residues. CDR3 nucleotides: TGTGCCAGCAGCTTAAGGGGGGGCACGGCAGATACGCAGTATTTT. The encoded protein is CASSLRGGTADTQYF.

The rearrangement links TRBV11-3 to TRBJ2-2; no clear D gene. CDR1 and CDR2 from the germline V gene are SGHNT and YENEEA. The germline V and J ends were trimmed by 5 bases and 5 bases, with 12 bases remaining between them. The CDR3 spans 14 residues. The CDR3: CASSVAVGTGELFF. The DNA of the CDR3 is TGTGCCAGCAGCGTAGCCGTCGGTACCGGGGAGCTGTTTTTT.

This chain links TRBV7-6 with TRBJ2-1, with 7 bases lining up with TRBD2. CDR3 length: 15 residues. The ends lost 4 bases at V and 5 bases at J; junction bases unmatched: 8. Looked up from germline, CDR1 is SGHVS and CDR2 is FNYEAQ. CDR3 coding DNA: TGTGCCAGCAGCTCCTCGGGAGGCGTCGACAATGAGCAGTTCTTC. This gives the protein CASSSSGGVDNEQFF.

In this sample, this clone turned up a few times. J is TRBJ2-7 and V is TRBV29-1; the match to TRBD2 covers 7 bases. This CDR3 has 12 amino acids. The ends lost 6 bases at V and 6 bases at J; junction bases unmatched: 8. Germline CDR1 is SQVTM and CDR2 is ANQGSEA. This CDR3 reads CSVRTSVGEQYF. The CDR3 DNA sequence: TGCAGCGTCCGAACTAGCGTGGGCGAGCAGTACTTC.

The rearrangement uses TRBV6-1 and TRBJ2-5, with D possibly being TRBD1 or TRBD2 (5 bases each). The CDR3 runs to 11 residues. Germline values: CDR1 MNHNS, CDR2 SASEGT. Between the trimmed V and J ends, which lost 8 bases and 5 bases, there was a span of 9 bases. CDR3 sequence reads: CASGTLETQYF. The CDR3 DNA reads TGTGCCAGCGGGACGTTGGAGACCCAGTACTTC.

The chain links TRBV15 to TRBJ2-2; D is perhaps TRBD2 (5 bases). Trimming shortened V by 1 base and J by 7 bases, and 10 bases separated the two germline ends. The germline V gene encodes CDR1 LNHNV and CDR2 YYDKDF (reference sequence). The CDR3 runs to 14 residues. The CDR3 spells CATSRVPEGGELFF. In nucleotides, the CDR3 is TGTGCCACCAGCAGAGTCCCAGAGGGCGGGGAGCTGTTTTTT.

This clone was counted between two and nine times. This chain connects TRBV5-1 to TRBJ2-5; unclear D gene. Trimming cost V 3 bases and J 2 bases, with 11 bases left between them. This CDR3 has 14 residues. Germline CDR1 and CDR2: SGHRS and YFSETQ. CDR3: CASSSVTVQETQYF. The CDR3, as DNA: TGCGCCAGCAGCTCGGTTACAGTACAAGAGACCCAGTACTTC.

This chain uses TRBV7-6 with TRBJ2-3; 9 nucleotides line up with TRBD1. Losses at the gene ends were 3 bases for V and 6 bases for J; bases not matched to a gene: 4. From germline, CDR1 is SGHVS and CDR2 FNYEAQ. The CDR3 runs to 14 residues. CDR3 protein: CASSLGTGYDTQYF. The CDR3, as DNA: TGTGCCAGCAGCTTGGGGACAGGGTACGATACGCAGTATTTT.

The chain uses TRBV6-5 and TRBJ2-5; 9 nucleotides match TRBD1. J gave up 8 bases and V 6 bases, and 10 bases lay outside the gene matches. Per germline, CDR1 MNHEY and CDR2 SVGAGI. The CDR3 sequence is 14 residues long. The CDR3 bases are TGTGCCAGCAGACCTGCACGACAGGGGGTAACCCAGTACTTC. The encoded protein is CASRPARQGVTQYF.

The rearrangement joins TRBV6-1 to TRBJ1-5; 7 nucleotides line up with TRBD1. CDR3 length equals 15 residues. After removal of 5 bases from V and 7 bases from J, the junction contained 11 bases not matched to a gene. Per the germline V gene, CDR1 is MNHNS and CDR2 is SASEGT. This CDR3 reads CASSPSLGGRQPQHF. CDR3 nucleotides: TGTGCCAGCAGTCCCTCTTTAGGGGGCCGGCAGCCCCAGCATTTT.

The CDR3: CASSSHRGNQPQHF. For the CDR3, the DNA is TGTGCCAGCAGCTCCCATCGGGGGAATCAGCCCCAGCATTTT. The rearrangement uses TRBV11-3 and TRBJ1-5; tentatively, D is TRBD1 (5 bases). The germline V gene encodes CDR1 SGHNT and CDR2 YENEEA. Trimming cost V 4 bases and J 4 bases, with 11 bases left between them. CDR3 length equals 14 residues.

This clone was found a few times. This chain uses TRBV11-3 with TRBJ2-2; unclear D gene. Germline lookup yields CDR1 SGHNT and CDR2 YENEEA. This CDR3 is built from 14 residues. V was shortened by 5 bases and J by 6 bases, with 13 bases between the two germline ends. CDR3 sequence (DNA): TGTGCCAGCAGCCCCAAGGGTGGTGCCGGGGAGCTGTTTTTT. This gives the protein CASSPKGGAGELFF.

The CDR3 reads CASSQAISDDYGYTF. The CDR3 bases are TGCGCCAGCAGCCAAGCAATCTCCGACGACTATGGCTACACCTTC. The chain joins TRBV4-1 to TRBJ1-2; D unresolved. CDR1 and CDR2 (germline): MGHRA, YSYEKL. Trimming cost V 1 base and J 3 bases, with 12 bases left between them. The CDR3 loop spans 15 amino acids.

This clone is classed as medium-sized (0.01 to 0.1%). The CDR3 sequence: CASSLVGANVLTF. The CDR3 coding sequence is TGTGCCAGCAGCTTAGTTGGGGCCAACGTCCTGACTTTC. The chain joins TRBV11-2 to TRBJ2-6, with D uncertain. Trimming left V 1 base short and J 3 bases short, with 1 base between. Germline CDR1 SGHAT, CDR2 FQNNGV. This CDR3 has 13 amino acids. The entire variable domain, with the rest obtained from reference TRBV11-2 and TRBJ2-6, is as follows: EAGVAQSPRYKIIEKRQSVAFWCNPISGHATLYWYQQILGQGPKLLIQFQNNGVVDDSQLPKDRFSAERLKGVDSTLKIQPAKLEDSAVYLCASSLVGANVLTFGAGSRLTVL.

With respect to this clone: Sequence at one end of the junction differs from germline and may be a read error. This sequence joins TRBV7-2 and TRBJ2-7, with 8 bases matching TRBD2. The germline CDR1 and CDR2 sequences are SGHTA and FQGNSA. This CDR3 is 14 amino acids long. The CDR3 here is CASSVAGIGDEQYF. CDR3 DNA sequence: TGTGCCAGCAGCGTAGCGGGGATCGGGGACGAGCAGTACTTC. Variable domain in full (rest from reference TRBV7-2 and TRBJ2-7): GAGVSQSPSNKVTEKGKDVELRCDPISGHTALYWYRQSLGQGLEFLIYFQGNSAPDKSGLPSDRFSAERTGGSVSTLTIQRTQQEDSAVYLCASSVAGIGDEQYFGPGTRLTVT.

V gene TRBV7-2 combines with J gene TRBJ1-5, with D uncertain. Germline values: CDR1 SGHTA, CDR2 FQGNSA. The CDR3 length is 15 residues. Between the trimmed V and J ends, which lost 7 bases and 11 bases, there was a span of 24 bases. This CDR3 is CASIGVAGLGQSQHF. The CDR3 nucleotides are TGTGCCAGCATCGGGGTAGCGGGCCTTGGGCAGTCCCAGCATTTT.

This clone was recorded a few times. The chain joins TRBV27 to TRBJ2-1, with D perhaps TRBD1 or TRBD2 (5 bases each). Germline CDR1 and CDR2: MNHEY and SMNVEV (reference sequence). V lost 6 bases, J lost 2 bases, and 11 bases lay in between. There are 14 residues in the CDR3. CDR3 protein: CASSRDPTYNEQFF. The CDR3 DNA sequence: TGTGCCAGCAGCCGGGACCCGACCTACAATGAGCAGTTCTTC.

This rearrangement joins TRBV4-3 to TRBJ2-5, with D perhaps matching TRBD1 (5 bases). CDR1 and CDR2 from the germline V gene are LGHNA and YSLEER. The V and J ends lost 1 base and 2 bases respectively, with 11 bases between them. CDR3 length: 15 amino acids. The DNA of the CDR3 is TGCGCCAGCAGCCAAGGGGGCGTCGGGCAAGAGACCCAGTACTTC. Translation gives CASSQGGVGQETQYF.

J is TRBJ2-2 and V is TRBV19; no firm D call. This CDR3 spans 13 amino acids. Trimming pared 7 bases from V and 4 bases from J, leaving 10 bases between. The germline V gene encodes CDR1 LNHDA and CDR2 SQIVND (reference sequence). The CDR3 coding sequence is TGTGCCAGTACTTCTCGTCTCACCGGGGAGCTGTTTTTT. It is translated as CASTSRLTGELFF.

This clone was observed a handful of times. The gene calls are TRBV5-1 and TRBJ1-2, with unresolved D. The germline V and J ends were trimmed by 5 bases and 5 bases, with 19 bases remaining between them. This CDR3 is built from 15 residues. The V gene's germline CDR1 is SGHRS and CDR2 YFSETQ. CDR3 amino acids: CASRPLGESPYGYTF. The CDR3 DNA sequence: TGCGCCAGCAGACCCTTGGGTGAATCACCGTATGGCTACACCTTC.

The V gene is TRBV10-2, the J gene TRBJ2-1, with 10 bases fitting TRBD2. J gave up 2 bases and V 6 bases, and 4 bases lay outside the gene matches. The CDR3 spans 15 residues. From germline, CDR1 is WSHSY and CDR2 SAAADI. The CDR3 sequence is CASRSSGGPYNEQFF. CDR3 DNA: TGCGCCAGCAGAAGTAGCGGGGGGCCCTACAATGAGCAGTTCTTC.

The genes are TRBV10-2 and TRBJ1-5; perhaps TRBD1 as D (6 bases). Germline loops: CDR1 WSHSY, CDR2 SAAADI. V was clipped by 6 bases and J by 5 bases, with 17 bases between them. This CDR3 is 15 amino acids long. CDR3 sequence: CASRDTGYRDQPQHF. CDR3 DNA sequence: TGCGCCAGCAGAGATACAGGGTACAGGGATCAGCCCCAGCATTTT.

This clone was observed a few times. At one end the junction does not follow the germline gene, possibly because of a read error. The rearrangement joins TRBV4-1 to TRBJ1-2, with TRBD1 matching 8 bases. The CDR3 is 14 amino acids. Germline-derived CDR1 and CDR2 are MGHRA and YSYEKL. The CDR3 DNA sequence: TGTGCCAGCAGCGAGGACAGGGTGTGGTATGGCTACACCTTC. It is translated as CASSEDRVWYGYTF.

This clone was counted between two and nine times. The rearrangement uses TRBV29-1 and TRBJ1-2; D remains ambiguous. V lost 4 bases to trimming and J lost 8 bases, with 14 bases between them. Germline V lookup: CDR1 SQVTM, CDR2 ANQGSEA. This CDR3 spans 12 amino acids. CDR3 coding DNA: TGCAGCGTTGTCTACCCAGGATTAGGCTACACCTTC. This sequence encodes CSVVYPGLGYTF.

This chain uses TRBV3-1 (or the pseudogene TRBV3-2) with TRBJ2-5; no definite D call. Trimming pared 8 bases from V and 6 bases from J, leaving 4 bases between. CDR1 is LGHDT, CDR2 YNNKEL, per germline (reference sequence). The CDR3 runs to 9 residues. In nucleotides, the CDR3 is TGTGCCAGCGGGAAGACCCAGTACTTC. Protein sequence: CASGKTQYF.

The gene calls are TRBV5-6 and TRBJ1-3, with a weak D call TRBD1 (5 bases). V dropped 3 bases and J dropped 9 bases, with 13 bases sitting between them. CDR1 SGHDT and CDR2 YYEEEE come from the germline V gene. The CDR3 spans 13 residues. The CDR3 sequence: CASSSEPGPTIYF. The DNA for the CDR3 is TGTGCCAGCAGCTCAGAACCGGGACCCACCATATATTTT.

This clone appeared a few times. The chain carries TRBV7-9 and TRBJ2-7; D not resolved. CDR3 length equals 11 residues. Germline V gene data show CDR1 as SEHNR and CDR2 as FQNEAQ (reference sequence). V was trimmed by 7 bases and J by 3 bases, leaving 7 bases between them. CDR3 bases: TGTGCCAGCACCCTGGTCTACGAGCAGTACTTC. This gives the protein CASTLVYEQYF.

V gene TRBV9 combines with J gene TRBJ1-2; D perhaps matches TRBD1 (5 bases). V shed 0 bases and J shed 7 bases, with 10 bases lying between them. Germline values: CDR1 SGDLS, CDR2 YYNGEE. This CDR3 is 13 amino acids long. CDR3 DNA sequence: TGTGCCAGCAGCGTAGACCTAGGGGCTGGCTACACCTTC. Amino acid sequence: CASSVDLGAGYTF.

The chain combines TRBV2 with TRBJ2-5, with TRBD1 as a possible D gene (5 bases). CDR3 length equals 13 residues. Germline values: CDR1 SNHLY, CDR2 FYNNEI. Trimming pared 8 bases from V and 5 bases from J, leaving 15 bases between. CDR3: CASGVKGLETQYF. The CDR3 DNA sequence: TGTGCCAGCGGTGTTAAGGGGTTGGAGACCCAGTACTTC. Full variable domain (rest looked up from reference TRBV2 and TRBJ2-5): EPEVTQTPSHQVTQMGQEVILRCVPISNHLYFYWYRQILGQKVEFLVSFYNNEISEKSEIFDDQFSVERPDGSNFTLKIRSTKLEDSAMYFCASGVKGLETQYFGPGTRLLVL.

The rearrangement links TRBV28 to TRBJ1-1; no definite D call. Between the trimmed V and J ends, which lost 4 bases and 1 base, there was a span of 16 bases. From germline, CDR1 is MDHEN and CDR2 SYDVKM. The CDR3 runs 16 residues. CDR3 nucleotide sequence: TGTGCCAGCAGTTCCTACTCAGGTGCGGAGAACACTGAAGCTTTCTTT. Translating it yields CASSSYSGAENTEAFF.

The V call is TRBV5-6, the J call TRBJ1-2, with a possible D match to TRBD1 (6 bases). Germline V gives CDR1 SGHDT, CDR2 YYEEEE. The CDR3 is 15 amino acids. V lost 0 bases, J lost 5 bases, and 14 bases lay in between. As DNA, the CDR3 is TGTGCCAGCAGCTTGGATCCATCAGGGGTGTATGGCTACACCTTC. Translated, it gives CASSLDPSGVYGYTF.